Listed below are T cell receptor beta chains from one sample, sequenced in a study of OX40 agonist ivuxolimab in advanced cancers. The protocol was immunoSEQ multiplex PCR, while the TCRdb copy is restricted to in-frame clones and leaves out a portion. The table has approximately 72,000 clones, just over 85% seen once; the top ten hold 0.86%. This sample comprised CD4+ or CD8+ T cells sorted from blood, obtained in a trial of the OX40 agonist ivuxolimab. All receptors derive from an adult with an advanced solid tumor such as melanoma, head and neck, liver or kidney cancer. CDR3s include the opening cysteine and the closing phenylalanine or tryptophan. Fields, in order: D gene, V gene, clone size, J gene, CDR3 DNA, CDR3 protein. The D gene is left open where the match is weak. Clone size is shown for a subset of rows, as once, few, many or a class of expanded clone.

D gene: .
V gene: TRBV10-3
clone size: few
J gene: TRBJ1-1
CDR3 DNA: TGTGCCATCCAAGGGGCGACTGAAGCTTTCTTT
CDR3 protein: CAIQGATEAFF

D gene: .
V gene: TRBV29-1
clone size: .
J gene: TRBJ2-5
CDR3 DNA: TGCAGCGTTACGGACAACTCAGAGACCCAGTACTTC
CDR3 protein: CSVTDNSETQYF

D gene: TRBD1
V gene: TRBV5-1
clone size: .
J gene: TRBJ1-2
CDR3 DNA: TGCGCCAGCAGCTTTTATCAGGGACAGGGACCCACTAACTATGGCTACACCTTC
CDR3 protein: CASSFYQGQGPTNYGYTF

D gene: .
V gene: TRBV2
clone size: .
J gene: TRBJ1-3
CDR3 DNA: TGTGCCAGCAGGCGGGACATCAGAAACACCATATATTTT
CDR3 protein: CASRRDIRNTIYF

D gene: .
V gene: TRBV5-4
clone size: .
J gene: TRBJ1-2
CDR3 DNA: TGTGCCAGCAGCTTAAACACAGGGTCCTACGGCTACACCTTC
CDR3 protein: CASSLNTGSYGYTF

D gene: .
V gene: TRBV5-5
clone size: .
J gene: TRBJ1-4
CDR3 DNA: TGTGCCAGCAGCTTGTATCTCCTGAATGAAAAACTGTTTTTT
CDR3 protein: CASSLYLLNEKLFF

D gene: .
V gene: TRBV28
clone size: .
J gene: TRBJ1-1
CDR3 DNA: TGTGCCAGCAGATCAAGCGGGAGAACCGTTGAAGCTTTCTTT
CDR3 protein: CASRSSGRTVEAFF

D gene: TRBD1
V gene: TRBV28
clone size: .
J gene: TRBJ2-7
CDR3 DNA: TGTGCCAGCAACGGGGGACAGGGTTCCTACGAGCAGTACTTC
CDR3 protein: CASNGGQGSYEQYF

D gene: .
V gene: TRBV5-4
clone size: .
J gene: TRBJ1-2
CDR3 DNA: TGTGCCAGCAGCTTGTTAACGAATAGCTATGGCTACACCTTC
CDR3 protein: CASSLLTNSYGYTF

D gene: TRBD1
V gene: TRBV6-5
clone size: .
J gene: TRBJ1-5
CDR3 DNA: TGTGCCAGCAGTTACTCGAGGACAGGTGGCAATCAGCCCCAGCATTTT
CDR3 protein: CASSYSRTGGNQPQHF

D gene: .
V gene: TRBV7-3
clone size: .
J gene: TRBJ2-2
CDR3 DNA: TGTGCCAGCAGCTTATCGGGGACAGGGGAGCTGTTTTTT
CDR3 protein: CASSLSGTGELFF

D gene: .
V gene: TRBV25-1
clone size: once
J gene: TRBJ2-5
CDR3 DNA: TGTGCCAGCAGTGAAGAATTATGGGGAGAAGAGACCCAGTACTTC
CDR3 protein: CASSEELWGEETQYF

D gene: .
V gene: TRBV6-6
clone size: .
J gene: TRBJ2-7
CDR3 DNA: TGTGCCAGCAGTTACACAGGACTGCCAACCTACGAGCAGTACTTC
CDR3 protein: CASSYTGLPTYEQYF

D gene: .
V gene: TRBV28
clone size: .
J gene: TRBJ2-7
CDR3 DNA: TGTGCCAGCAGCCCAACCTCCTACGAGCAGTACTTC
CDR3 protein: CASSPTSYEQYF

D gene: .
V gene: TRBV28
clone size: .
J gene: TRBJ2-2
CDR3 DNA: TGTGCCAGCTTATGGGGGGCGAACACCGGGGAGCTGTTTTTT
CDR3 protein: CASLWGANTGELFF

D gene: .
V gene: TRBV2
clone size: .
J gene: TRBJ2-7
CDR3 DNA: TGTGCCAGCGGCAGGACCTACGAGCAGTACTTC
CDR3 protein: CASGRTYEQYF

D gene: .
V gene: TRBV5-4
clone size: .
J gene: TRBJ2-3
CDR3 DNA: TGTGCCAGCAGCGAAGGACTGCGGCGGGGCCGGTTTCGCACAGATACGCAGTATTTT
CDR3 protein: CASSEGLRRGRFRTDTQYF

D gene: .
V gene: TRBV4-2
clone size: once
J gene: TRBJ2-5
CDR3 DNA: TGTGCCAGCAGCCAAGACAGTCGATACCAAGAGACCCAGTACTTC
CDR3 protein: CASSQDSRYQETQYF

D gene: .
V gene: TRBV28
clone size: .
J gene: TRBJ1-5
CDR3 DNA: TGTGCCAGCAGTTTATTTGGGGGCAATCAGCCCCAGCATTTT
CDR3 protein: CASSLFGGNQPQHF

D gene: .
V gene: TRBV25-1
clone size: .
J gene: TRBJ2-2
CDR3 DNA: TGTGCCAGCAGTGAATCAAGGGGTCACACCGGGGAGCTGTTTTTT
CDR3 protein: CASSESRGHTGELFF

D gene: .
V gene: TRBV4-1
clone size: .
J gene: TRBJ1-5
CDR3 DNA: TGCGCCAGCAGCCAAGTCCCTGGGCCCCAGCATTTT
CDR3 protein: CASSQVPGPQHF

D gene: TRBD1
V gene: TRBV5-6
clone size: .
J gene: TRBJ1-1
CDR3 DNA: TGTGCCAGCAGCGAGGAGGGGACAGTCAACTCTGAAGCTTTCTTT
CDR3 protein: CASSEEGTVNSEAFF

D gene: .
V gene: TRBV28
clone size: .
J gene: TRBJ2-5
CDR3 DNA: TGTGCCAGCAGTTACAGGATGGCCCAGTACTTC
CDR3 protein: CASSYRMAQYF

D gene: .
V gene: TRBV5-1
clone size: .
J gene: TRBJ2-3
CDR3 DNA: TGCGCCAGCAGCTCCCAGGGGGGGCGCACAGATACGCAGTATTTT
CDR3 protein: CASSSQGGRTDTQYF

D gene: TRBD2
V gene: TRBV5-4
clone size: .
J gene: TRBJ2-3
CDR3 DNA: TGTGCCAGCAGCTTGCGTCTAGCGGACACAGATACGCAGTATTTT
CDR3 protein: CASSLRLADTDTQYF

D gene: TRBD1
V gene: TRBV5-4
clone size: .
J gene: TRBJ1-1
CDR3 DNA: TGTGCCAGCAGCTTGGACAGGGGGAACACTGAAGCTTTCTTT
CDR3 protein: CASSLDRGNTEAFF

D gene: .
V gene: TRBV6-5
clone size: .
J gene: TRBJ1-6
CDR3 DNA: TGTGCCAGCACCGAAGGATTACCCTATAATTCACCCCTCCACTTT
CDR3 protein: CASTEGLPYNSPLHF

D gene: .
V gene: TRBV19
clone size: .
J gene: TRBJ1-2
CDR3 DNA: TGTGCCAGTAACCCCCGCCGAGCTTTGACCGGCTACACCTTC
CDR3 protein: CASNPRRALTGYTF

D gene: .
V gene: TRBV5-8
clone size: .
J gene: TRBJ1-1
CDR3 DNA: TGTGCCAGCAGCCCTCAGGGAGGGAACACTGAAGCTTTCTTT
CDR3 protein: CASSPQGGNTEAFF

D gene: .
V gene: TRBV18
clone size: .
J gene: TRBJ2-7
CDR3 DNA: TGTGCCAGCTCACCAGGGGGGTCGGGCGAGCAGTACTTC
CDR3 protein: CASSPGGSGEQYF

D gene: .
V gene: TRBV6-1
clone size: .
J gene: TRBJ1-2
CDR3 DNA: TGTGCCAGCAGTGAAGGGAGCTTGATGGGCGGCTATGGCTACACCTTC
CDR3 protein: CASSEGSLMGGYGYTF

D gene: .
V gene: TRBV27
clone size: .
J gene: TRBJ2-1
CDR3 DNA: TGTGCCAGCAGTACCTCTTCTAGGGTCCCCTACAATGAGCAGTTCTTC
CDR3 protein: CASSTSSRVPYNEQFF

D gene: .
V gene: TRBV5-1
clone size: .
J gene: TRBJ2-1
CDR3 DNA: TGCGCCAGCAGCAGAGTTTCAGATATGTACAATGAGCAGTTCTTC
CDR3 protein: CASSRVSDMYNEQFF

D gene: TRBD1
V gene: TRBV6-1
clone size: .
J gene: TRBJ1-1
CDR3 DNA: TGTGCCAGCAGAGGGACAGCGAACACTGAAGCTTTCTTT
CDR3 protein: CASRGTANTEAFF

D gene: .
V gene: TRBV28
clone size: .
J gene: TRBJ1-2
CDR3 DNA: TGTGCCAGCAGAACCGCCCCTGGACAGAACTATGGCTACACCTTC
CDR3 protein: CASRTAPGQNYGYTF

D gene: .
V gene: TRBV28
clone size: .
J gene: TRBJ1-1
CDR3 DNA: TGTGCCAGCAGTCCTTCGGGGGGGAGTAAAACTGAAGCTTTCTTT
CDR3 protein: CASSPSGGSKTEAFF

D gene: TRBD1
V gene: TRBV28
clone size: .
J gene: TRBJ1-5
CDR3 DNA: TGTGCCAGCAGTTGGGGGAAACAGGGGTCGGGCCTACGGAATCAGCCCCAGCATTTT
CDR3 protein: CASSWGKQGSGLRNQPQHF

D gene: TRBD1
V gene: TRBV9
clone size: .
J gene: TRBJ1-3
CDR3 DNA: TGTGCCAGCAGCGTAGGGGGACAGGGAGGTGGAAACACCATATATTTT
CDR3 protein: CASSVGGQGGGNTIYF

D gene: TRBD2
V gene: TRBV6-4
clone size: .
J gene: TRBJ2-1
CDR3 DNA: TGTGCCAGCAGTGACTTACCGGGACTAGGAAGTAATGAGCAGTTCTTC
CDR3 protein: CASSDLPGLGSNEQFF

D gene: .
V gene: TRBV10-3
clone size: once
J gene: TRBJ2-7
CDR3 DNA: TGTGCCATCAGTGAGTCGGGACCATCCTACGAGCAGTACTTC
CDR3 protein: CAISESGPSYEQYF

D gene: TRBD1
V gene: TRBV28
clone size: .
J gene: TRBJ2-7
CDR3 DNA: TGTGCCAGCAGTCCCTCGGACAGGGTCTTCCACGAGCAGTACTTC
CDR3 protein: CASSPSDRVFHEQYF

D gene: TRBD1
V gene: TRBV9
clone size: .
J gene: TRBJ1-2
CDR3 DNA: TGTGCCAGCAGCCAAGCTGTTGGGACAGGGGCCTATGGCTACACCTTC
CDR3 protein: CASSQAVGTGAYGYTF

D gene: .
V gene: TRBV30
clone size: few
J gene: TRBJ1-1
CDR3 DNA: TGTGCCTGGAGTGTACCGGGCGGGGTAGCTTTCTTT
CDR3 protein: CAWSVPGGVAFF